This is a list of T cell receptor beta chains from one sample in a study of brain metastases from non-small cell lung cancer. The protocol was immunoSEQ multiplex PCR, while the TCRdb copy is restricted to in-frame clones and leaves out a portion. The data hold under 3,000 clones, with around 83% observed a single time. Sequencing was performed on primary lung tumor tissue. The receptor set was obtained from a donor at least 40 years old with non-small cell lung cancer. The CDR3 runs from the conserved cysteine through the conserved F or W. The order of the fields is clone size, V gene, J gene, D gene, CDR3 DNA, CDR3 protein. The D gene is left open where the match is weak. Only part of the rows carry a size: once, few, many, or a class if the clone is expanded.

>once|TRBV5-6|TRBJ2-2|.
TGTGCCAGCAGCTCACCCCGGGACAAGCTCACCGGGAAGCTGTTTTTT
CASSSPRDKLTGKLFF
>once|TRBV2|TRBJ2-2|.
TGTGCCAGCAGTTACACCGGGGAGCTGTTTTTT
CASSYTGELFF
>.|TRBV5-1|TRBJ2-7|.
TGCGCCAGCAGCCCGCAGGCTCAGGGGGGCTCCTACGAGCAGTACTTC
CASSPQAQGGSYEQYF
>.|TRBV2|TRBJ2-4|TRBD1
TGTGCCAACAAGGGACAGGTTCGGGGTGGCATTCAGTACTTC
CANKGQVRGGIQYF
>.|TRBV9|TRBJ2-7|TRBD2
TGTGCCAGCAGCGTAGCCGGCGGACTAGCGGGAGGGCCCTCTTCCTTCGAGCAGTACTTC
CASSVAGGLAGGPSSFEQYF
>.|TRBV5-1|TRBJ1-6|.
TGCGCCAGCAGCTTGAACGCGCAGGGAGAATCACCCCTCCACTTT
CASSLNAQGESPLHF
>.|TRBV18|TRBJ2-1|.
TGTGCCAGCTCGACTACCGTCTCGAATGAGCAGTTCTTC
CASSTTVSNEQFF
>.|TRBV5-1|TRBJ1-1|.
TGCGCCAGCAGCTTGTATCGCGCCAATCTGAACACTGAAGCTTTCTTT
CASSLYRANLNTEAFF
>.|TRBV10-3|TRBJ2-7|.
TGTGCCATAGGGACGACAGCGAGTTACGAGCAGTACTTT
CAIGTTASYEQYF
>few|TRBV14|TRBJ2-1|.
TGTGCCAGCAGCCAAGGAGGCCGTTACAATGAGCAGTTCTTC
CASSQGGRYNEQFF
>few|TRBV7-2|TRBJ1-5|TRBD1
TGTGCCAGCAGCTTAGGCGGACAGGGGCCTCAGCCCCAGCATTTT
CASSLGGQGPQPQHF
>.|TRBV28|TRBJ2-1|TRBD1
TGTGCCAGCAGTTTTGGGGGGACAGGGTTGAATGAGCAGTTCTTC
CASSFGGTGLNEQFF
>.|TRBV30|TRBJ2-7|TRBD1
TGTGCCTGTAGGGACAGGGTCGACGAGCAGTACTTC
CACRDRVDEQYF
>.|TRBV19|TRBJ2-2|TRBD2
TGTGCCAGTAGTATCGGACTAGCGGGCACCGGGGAGCTGTTTTTT
CASSIGLAGTGELFF